This T cell receptor beta chain was identified in a study of blood T cell repertoires in COVID-19. Study context: There were acute and convalescent COVID-19 samples, and they came from the United States, Italy and Spain. Sources were T cells, B-cell-depleted T cells, or PBMCs; the material itself was cDNA or gDNA.

Original analysis: Reference gene primers were amplified, and this amplification served to estimate nucleated cell counts. Clones were sequenced by immunoSEQ multiplex PCR, and TCRdb holds only the in-frame ones, with some missing. V and J calls and clone size are those listed in that table; D and trimming were worked out from the DNA. Among just under 250,000 clones, approximately 86% were seen once, and the ten largest hold 3% to 3.5%. CDR3 size: 16 residues. V was clipped by 1 base and J by 2 bases; unmatched bases: 6. Per the germline V gene, CDR1 is SGHAT and CDR2 is FQNNGV. Material: peripheral blood. The receptor was isolated from a woman aged 25 to 39 who had recovered from COVID-19. The V gene is TRBV11-2, the J gene TRBJ2-3; 7 bases are a match to TRBD2. The CDR3 DNA sequence: TGTGCCAGCAGCTTAGTTGCCGGGGGGTACACAGATACGCAGTATTTT. Protein: CASSLVAGGYTDTQYF.